This TCR beta chain comes out of a study of T cell repertoires in cytomegalovirus infection. At least ten counts were recorded for this clonotype. CDR1 is SGHVS and CDR2 is FQNEAQ in the germline V gene. This CDR3 comprises 15 residues. The ends were cut back, 4 bases at V and 1 base at J, with 13 bases in the middle. TCRdb re-analysed the reads in MiXCR, keeping a single row per CDR3 protein. The repertoire holds 150,000 to 200,000 distinct CDR3 sequences, with under 30% as singletons. This rearrangement joins TRBV7-8 to TRBJ1-2; TRBD1 might be the D (5 bases). Sequencing was carried out using PBMCs. The sequence was obtained from a human donor in good health (CMV status not recorded). Some clones in this sample may be carry-over from other donors' samples. This chain's CDR3 is CASSSIRDGNYGYTF. The CDR3 coding sequence is TGTGCCAGCAGCTCGATCCGGGACGGTAACTATGGCTACACCTTC.